This T cell receptor (beta chain) was recorded in a study of T-cell reconstitution after alpha-beta-depleted transplantation in children. Regarding the study as a whole: About two months after transplant, alpha-beta T cells reportedly came from several hundred expanded graft clones. TCRbeta diversity was high at day 60 in some patients (a result of surviving recipient T cells and thymic progenitors). T-cell counts and diversity at one year following transplant were attributed mainly to newly produced T cells.

Preparation of the TCRbeta library involved a method that used unique molecular identifiers. TCRdb re-derived calls from the PCR reads in MiXCR, one entry per CDR3 protein. The repertoire holds 200,000 to 300,000 distinct CDR3 sequences, with about 23% as singletons. As concerns this clonotype: Its antigen is not known.

The CDR3 is 15 residues long. Germline V CDR1 and CDR2: SGHDT, YYEEEE. Trimming left V 4 bases short and J 0 bases short, with 11 bases between. The clonotype was recovered from a girl aged 2 to 9 with Fanconi anemia, due to receive a stem cell transplant. The sample in question was PBMCs, obtained before TCRalphabeta/CD19-depleted stem cell transplant. The V call is TRBV5-6, the J call TRBJ1-3; D remains unclear. CDR3 amino acids: CASSPGLSSGNTIYF. The CDR3 DNA sequence: TGTGCCAGCAGCCCCGGGTTGAGCTCTGGAAACACCATATATTTT.